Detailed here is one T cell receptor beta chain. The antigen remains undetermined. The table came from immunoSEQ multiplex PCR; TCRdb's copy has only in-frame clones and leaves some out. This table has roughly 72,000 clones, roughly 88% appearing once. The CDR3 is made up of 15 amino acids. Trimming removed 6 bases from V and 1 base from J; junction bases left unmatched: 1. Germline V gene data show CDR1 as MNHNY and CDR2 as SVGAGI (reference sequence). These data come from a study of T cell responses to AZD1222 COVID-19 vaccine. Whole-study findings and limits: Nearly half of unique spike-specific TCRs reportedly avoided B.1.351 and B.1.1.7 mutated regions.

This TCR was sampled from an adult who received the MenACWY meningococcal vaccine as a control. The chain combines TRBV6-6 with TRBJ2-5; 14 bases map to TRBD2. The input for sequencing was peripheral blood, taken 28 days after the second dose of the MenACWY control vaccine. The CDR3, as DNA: TGTGCCAGCAGAGGGACTAGCGGGGGCCAAGAGACCCAGTACTTC. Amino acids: CASRGTSGGQETQYF.